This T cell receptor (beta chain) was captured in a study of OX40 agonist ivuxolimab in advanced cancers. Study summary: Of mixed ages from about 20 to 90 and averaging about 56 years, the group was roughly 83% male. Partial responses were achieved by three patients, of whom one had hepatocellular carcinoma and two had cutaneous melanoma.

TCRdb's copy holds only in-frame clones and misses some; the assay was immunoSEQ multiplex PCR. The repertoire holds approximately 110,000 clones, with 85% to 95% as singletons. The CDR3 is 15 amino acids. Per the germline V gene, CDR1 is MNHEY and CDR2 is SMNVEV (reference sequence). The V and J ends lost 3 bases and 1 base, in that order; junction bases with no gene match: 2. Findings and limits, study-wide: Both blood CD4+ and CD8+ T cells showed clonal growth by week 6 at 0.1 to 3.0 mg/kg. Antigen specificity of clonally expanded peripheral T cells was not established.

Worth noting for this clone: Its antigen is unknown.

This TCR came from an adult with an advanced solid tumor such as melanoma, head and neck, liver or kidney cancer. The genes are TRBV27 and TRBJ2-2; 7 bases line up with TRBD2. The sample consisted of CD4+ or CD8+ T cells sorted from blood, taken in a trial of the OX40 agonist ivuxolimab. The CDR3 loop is CASSFLAENTGELFF. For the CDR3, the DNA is TGTGCCAGCAGTTTCCTAGCGGAGAACACCGGGGAGCTGTTTTTT.